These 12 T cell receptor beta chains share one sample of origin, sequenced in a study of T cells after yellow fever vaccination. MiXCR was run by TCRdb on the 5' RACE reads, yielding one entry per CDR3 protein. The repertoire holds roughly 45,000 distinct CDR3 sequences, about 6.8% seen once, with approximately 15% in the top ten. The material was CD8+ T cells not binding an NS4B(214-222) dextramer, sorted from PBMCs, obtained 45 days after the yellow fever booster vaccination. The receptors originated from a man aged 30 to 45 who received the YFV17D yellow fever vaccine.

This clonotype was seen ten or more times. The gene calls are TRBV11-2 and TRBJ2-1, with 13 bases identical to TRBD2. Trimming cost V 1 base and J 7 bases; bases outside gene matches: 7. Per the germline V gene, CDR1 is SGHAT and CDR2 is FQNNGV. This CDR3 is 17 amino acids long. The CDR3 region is CASSLVPGLAGANEQFF. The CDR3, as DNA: TGTGCCAGCAGCTTAGTTCCCGGACTAGCGGGAGCTAATGAGCAGTTCTTC.

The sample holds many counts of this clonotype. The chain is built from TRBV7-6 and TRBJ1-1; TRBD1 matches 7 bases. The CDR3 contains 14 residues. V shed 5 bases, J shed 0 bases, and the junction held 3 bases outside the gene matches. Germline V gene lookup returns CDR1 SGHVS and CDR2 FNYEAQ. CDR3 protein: CASSTGQVNTEAFF. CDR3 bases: TGTGCCAGCAGCACCGGACAGGTGAACACTGAAGCTTTCTTT.

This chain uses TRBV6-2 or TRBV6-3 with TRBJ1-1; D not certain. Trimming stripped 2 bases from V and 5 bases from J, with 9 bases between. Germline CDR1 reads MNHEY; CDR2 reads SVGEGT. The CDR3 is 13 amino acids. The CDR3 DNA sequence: TGTGCCAGCAGTTACGGGAGGGAGACTGAAGCTTTCTTT. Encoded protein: CASSYGRETEAFF.

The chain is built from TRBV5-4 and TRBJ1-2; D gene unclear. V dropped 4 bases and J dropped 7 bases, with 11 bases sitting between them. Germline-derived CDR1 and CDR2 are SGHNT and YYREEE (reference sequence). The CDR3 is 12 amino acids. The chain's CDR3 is CASSLGLAGYTF. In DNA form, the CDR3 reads TGTGCCAGCAGCCTCGGGCTGGCTGGCTACACCTTC.

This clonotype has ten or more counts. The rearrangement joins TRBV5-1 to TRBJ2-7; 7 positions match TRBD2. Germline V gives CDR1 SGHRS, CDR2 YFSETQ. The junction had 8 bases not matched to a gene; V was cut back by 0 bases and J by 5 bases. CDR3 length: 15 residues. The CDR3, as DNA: TGCGCCAGCAGCTTGGATGGGACCGGGGGGAACGAGCAGTACTTC. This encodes CASSLDGTGGNEQYF.

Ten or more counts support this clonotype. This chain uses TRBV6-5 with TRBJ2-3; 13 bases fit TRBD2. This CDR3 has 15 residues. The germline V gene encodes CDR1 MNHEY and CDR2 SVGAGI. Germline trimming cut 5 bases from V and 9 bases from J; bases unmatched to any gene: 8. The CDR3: CASSLRLAGGDTQYF. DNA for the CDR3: TGTGCCAGCAGTCTCCGACTAGCGGGAGGCGACACGCAGTATTTT.

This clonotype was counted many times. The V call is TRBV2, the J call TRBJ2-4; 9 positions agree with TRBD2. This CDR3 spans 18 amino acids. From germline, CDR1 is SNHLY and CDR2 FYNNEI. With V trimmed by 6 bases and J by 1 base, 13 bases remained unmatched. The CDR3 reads CASRLAGVEVEAKNIQYF. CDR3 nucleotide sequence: TGTGCCAGCAGACTAGCGGGTGTCGAAGTTGAGGCCAAAAACATTCAGTACTTC.

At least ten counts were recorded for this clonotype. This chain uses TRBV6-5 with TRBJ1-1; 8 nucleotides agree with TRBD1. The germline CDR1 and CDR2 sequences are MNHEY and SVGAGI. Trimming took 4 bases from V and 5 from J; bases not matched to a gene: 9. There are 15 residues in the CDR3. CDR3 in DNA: TGTGCCAGCAGTTGGGGATACAGGGGGAGGACTGAAGCTTTCTTT. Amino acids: CASSWGYRGRTEAFF.

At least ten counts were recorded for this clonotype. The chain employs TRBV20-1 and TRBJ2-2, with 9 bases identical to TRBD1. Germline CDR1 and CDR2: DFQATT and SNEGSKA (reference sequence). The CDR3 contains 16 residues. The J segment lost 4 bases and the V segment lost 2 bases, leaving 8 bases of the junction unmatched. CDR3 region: CSARRADRGFTGELFF. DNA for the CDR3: TGCAGTGCTAGAAGGGCGGACAGGGGCTTCACCGGGGAGCTGTTTTTT.

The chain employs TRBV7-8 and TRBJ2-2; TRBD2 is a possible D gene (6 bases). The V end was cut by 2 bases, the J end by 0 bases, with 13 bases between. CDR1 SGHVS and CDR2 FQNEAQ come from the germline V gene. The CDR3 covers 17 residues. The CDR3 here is CASSLPTGLANTGELFF. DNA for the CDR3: TGTGCCAGCAGCTTACCAACGGGACTCGCGAACACCGGGGAGCTGTTTTTT. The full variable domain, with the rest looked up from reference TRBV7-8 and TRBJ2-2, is GAGVSQSPRYKVAKRGQDVALRCDPISGHVSLFWYQQALGQGPEFLTYFQNEAQLDKSGLPSDRFFAERPEGSVSTLKIQRTQQEDSAVYLCASSLPTGLANTGELFFGEGSRLTVL.

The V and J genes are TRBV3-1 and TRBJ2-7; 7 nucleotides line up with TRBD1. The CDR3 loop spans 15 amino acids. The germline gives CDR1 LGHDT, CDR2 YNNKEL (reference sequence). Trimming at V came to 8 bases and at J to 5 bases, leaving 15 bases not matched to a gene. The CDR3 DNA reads TGTGCCAGCGAACCAGGAAGGGGGCGTTTCCACGAGCAGTACTTC. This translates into CASEPGRGRFHEQYF.

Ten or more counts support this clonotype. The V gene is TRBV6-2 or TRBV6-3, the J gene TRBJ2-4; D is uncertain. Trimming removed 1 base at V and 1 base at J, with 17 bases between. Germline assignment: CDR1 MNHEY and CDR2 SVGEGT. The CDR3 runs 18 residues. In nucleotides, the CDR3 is TGTGCCAGCAGTTACTTCGACCACCGGACGGAGGCCAAAAACATTCAGTACTTC. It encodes CASSYFDHRTEAKNIQYF.